This T cell receptor (beta chain) was sequenced for a study of vaccination and CD4 T cells after COVID-19. Study summary: Post-COVID draws followed diagnosis by a median roughly 93 days (range 35 to 161).

This clonotype came up once. Its antigen is undetermined. The treatment was: approximately 10-day PBMC culture with coronavirus spike peptide pools or control peptides (ViraFEST assay). Investigators obtained the unexposed donor's CD4+ T cells before the COVID-19 pandemic (2011-2018). First, ViraFEST expanded antigen-specific T cells with peptide pools, and next it sequenced the TCRs. Cell culture was performed with roughly 2 million PBMCs per well in the presence of approximately 9.8 IU/ml IL-2 and around 9.7 ug/ml peptide pools. Cultured CD4+ T cell DNA underwent sequencing with the Oncomine TCR Beta short-read assay. CD4+ T cells were cultured, and genomic DNA was extracted from them. Each CDR3 protein is one row after TCRdb ran MiXCR on the PCR reads. The sample contains over 7,500 distinct CDR3 sequences, approximately 34% of which appear only once. V shed 5 bases, J shed 11 bases, and the junction held 9 bases outside the gene matches. The CDR3 has 12 residues.

The TCR originated in a human donor in good health. The rearrangement joins TRBV12-3 or TRBV12-4 to TRBJ2-7, with TRBD2 matching over 7 bases. Sequenced input: CD4+ T cells from blood, cultured in vitro. The CDR3 region is CASSENLAAEYF. The DNA for the CDR3 is TGTGCCAGCAGTGAAAATCTAGCGGCAGAGTACTTC.